This TCR beta chain was profiled in a study of beta chain features in type 1 diabetes. Study-wide background: All of the samples together had 85 million to 140 million sorted cells examined.

As every portion of the isolated RNA was reverse transcribed, the sequencing read expressed TCRB transcripts. Sequencing used immunoSEQ multiplex PCR; TCRdb keeps in-frame clones, though not all of them. This sample has hundreds of thousands of clones, with about 12% found just once. General study points: The naive, central memory and Treg TCRB repertoires looked more alike in patients than they did in healthy donors. Insertions at VDJ junctions were less frequent in type 1 diabetes patients. These patients also deleted more nucleotides at the same junctions. A potential influence of HLA type upon TCRB rearrangement remained unresolved herein.

V lost 5 bases and J lost 4, with 12 bases in between. Per the germline V gene, CDR1 is SGHTA and CDR2 is FQGNSA. This CDR3 contains 13 residues. Turning to this clone: The antigen is undetermined.

V usage is TRBV7-2 and J usage is TRBJ2-7, with D possibly being TRBD2 (5 bases). The sequenced material came from naive CD4+ T cells from blood. The sequence was obtained from a young man in good health. CDR3 in amino acids: CASSLGRRYEQYF. The CDR3 nucleotides are TGTGCCAGCAGCCTTGGGAGACGTTACGAGCAGTACTTC.